Sequencing of this T cell receptor (beta chain) was carried out in a study of cytomegalovirus exposure and HLA in healthy donors. This clone was seen a few times. The PCR ran on 60 Vbeta and 13 Jbeta primers. Profiled with immunoSEQ multiplex PCR; TCRdb holds only in-frame clones, not every one. The data hold 170,000 or so clones, with around 84% observed a single time. The germline CDR1 and CDR2 sequences are ENHRY and SYGVKD. The CDR3 spans 14 residues. The V end was cut by 6 bases, the J end by 4 bases, with 15 bases between. The chain uses TRBV10-3 and TRBJ1-1; D possibly corresponds to TRBD1 (5 bases). The source is a man between 18 and 35 years old in good health and CMV-seronegative. Sequencing was carried out using PBMCs. CDR3 sequence (DNA): TGTGCCATCAGCCGCGCCGGGCAGGGCACTGAAGCTTTCTTT. Its protein product is CAISRAGQGTEAFF.